Listed below are T cell receptor beta chains from one sample, sequenced in a study of OX40 agonist ivuxolimab in advanced cancers. Profiling relied on immunoSEQ multiplex PCR, and the TCRdb table lists in-frame clones only, not all of them. The data hold about 45,000 clones, with around nine tenths observed a single time. The sample was CD4+ or CD8+ T cells sorted from blood, taken in a trial of the OX40 agonist ivuxolimab. The receptors derive from an adult with an advanced solid tumor such as melanoma, head and neck, liver or kidney cancer. The CDR3 runs from the conserved cysteine through the conserved F or W. D genes are given only for firm matches. Size is omitted from some rows. Given values are once, few, many or a class for expanded clones.

abundance: .
v_gene: TRBV7-9
d_gene: TRBD1
j_gene: TRBJ1-2
CDR3aa: CASSSFGQGEGYTF
CDR3nt: TGTGCCAGCAGCTCGTTTGGGCAGGGGGAAGGCTACACCTTC

abundance: .
v_gene: TRBV9
d_gene: TRBD1
j_gene: TRBJ1-2
CDR3aa: CASSVGVTGGGYTF
CDR3nt: TGTGCCAGCAGCGTAGGGGTGACAGGGGGCGGCTACACCTTC

abundance: .
v_gene: TRBV29-1
d_gene: .
j_gene: TRBJ2-1
CDR3aa: CSVEDGHIGNEQFF
CDR3nt: TGCAGCGTTGAAGATGGACATATTGGCAATGAGCAGTTCTTC

abundance: .
v_gene: TRBV2
d_gene: .
j_gene: TRBJ2-2
CDR3aa: CASSVGGTGELFF
CDR3nt: TGTGCCAGCAGTGTTGGGGGAACCGGGGAGCTGTTTTTT

abundance: .
v_gene: TRBV19
d_gene: .
j_gene: TRBJ2-7
CDR3aa: CASSPEAAGTYEQYF
CDR3nt: TGTGCCAGTAGTCCCGAAGCGGCGGGAACCTACGAGCAGTACTTC

abundance: .
v_gene: TRBV27
d_gene: .
j_gene: TRBJ2-6
CDR3aa: CASSPRDSGANVLTF
CDR3nt: TGTGCCAGCAGTCCTAGGGACTCTGGGGCCAACGTCCTGACTTTC

abundance: .
v_gene: TRBV29-1
d_gene: .
j_gene: TRBJ2-6
CDR3aa: CSVIGSGPGANVLTF
CDR3nt: TGCAGCGTAATAGGGAGTGGTCCGGGGGCCAACGTCCTGACTTTC

abundance: .
v_gene: TRBV19
d_gene: TRBD1
j_gene: TRBJ1-5
CDR3aa: CASSPKNRGPHQPQHF
CDR3nt: TGTGCCAGTAGTCCTAAAAACAGGGGGCCGCATCAGCCCCAGCATTTT

abundance: .
v_gene: TRBV7-3
d_gene: .
j_gene: TRBJ1-1
CDR3aa: CASSWDGYTEAFF
CDR3nt: TGTGCCAGCAGCTGGGACGGTTACACTGAAGCTTTCTTT

abundance: .
v_gene: TRBV14
d_gene: .
j_gene: TRBJ2-3
CDR3aa: CASSQPPWDTQYF
CDR3nt: TGTGCCAGCAGCCAACCGCCCTGGGATACGCAGTATTTT

abundance: .
v_gene: TRBV10-1
d_gene: .
j_gene: TRBJ1-2
CDR3aa: CASSVAGSYGYTF
CDR3nt: TGCGCCAGCAGTGTCGCGGGCAGCTATGGCTACACCTTC

abundance: .
v_gene: TRBV27
d_gene: .
j_gene: TRBJ2-7
CDR3aa: CASSFTRNYEQYF
CDR3nt: TGTGCCAGCAGTTTCACACGGAACTACGAGCAGTACTTC

abundance: .
v_gene: TRBV10-3
d_gene: .
j_gene: TRBJ1-1
CDR3aa: CAISESGNRNTEAFF
CDR3nt: TGTGCCATCAGTGAGTCGGGTAACAGGAACACTGAAGCTTTCTTT

abundance: .
v_gene: TRBV5-4
d_gene: .
j_gene: TRBJ1-2
CDR3aa: CASSLDRYGYTF
CDR3nt: TGTGCCAGCAGCTTGGACCGCTATGGCTACACCTTC

abundance: once
v_gene: TRBV18
d_gene: TRBD1
j_gene: TRBJ2-1
CDR3aa: CASAGQVYNEQFF
CDR3nt: TGTGCCAGCGCGGGACAGGTTTACAATGAGCAGTTCTTC

abundance: once
v_gene: TRBV12-5
d_gene: TRBD1
j_gene: TRBJ2-1
CDR3aa: CASARQGASYNEQFF
CDR3nt: TGTGCTAGTGCCCGACAGGGGGCCTCCTACAATGAGCAGTTCTTC

abundance: .
v_gene: TRBV27
d_gene: .
j_gene: TRBJ2-1
CDR3aa: CASSFIGGLWDEQFF
CDR3nt: TGTGCCAGCAGTTTCATTGGGGGTCTCTGGGATGAGCAGTTCTTC

abundance: .
v_gene: TRBV9
d_gene: TRBD1
j_gene: TRBJ1-2
CDR3aa: CASSVVGTGGLGYTF
CDR3nt: TGTGCCAGCAGCGTAGTTGGGACAGGGGGGCTTGGCTACACCTTC

abundance: .
v_gene: TRBV5-5
d_gene: .
j_gene: TRBJ1-3
CDR3aa: CASSGGKSSGNTIYF
CDR3nt: TGTGCCAGCAGCGGGGGGAAAAGCTCTGGAAACACCATATATTTT

abundance: .
v_gene: TRBV5-1
d_gene: .
j_gene: TRBJ2-3
CDR3aa: CASRGATDTQYF
CDR3nt: TGCGCCAGCCGGGGGGCAACAGATACGCAGTATTTT

abundance: .
v_gene: TRBV10-2
d_gene: .
j_gene: TRBJ1-5
CDR3aa: CASSELWMLGESNQPQHF
CDR3nt: TGCGCCAGCAGTGAGTTGTGGATGTTGGGGGAGAGCAATCAGCCCCAGCATTTT

abundance: few
v_gene: TRBV7-6
d_gene: .
j_gene: TRBJ1-1
CDR3aa: CASSLGEGNTEAFF
CDR3nt: TGTGCCAGCAGCTTAGGAGAGGGGAACACTGAAGCTTTCTTT

abundance: .
v_gene: TRBV7-2
d_gene: .
j_gene: TRBJ2-7
CDR3aa: CASSLSGGEQYF
CDR3nt: TGTGCCAGCAGCTTATCCGGGGGCGAGCAGTACTTC

abundance: .
v_gene: TRBV7-3
d_gene: TRBD1
j_gene: TRBJ2-5
CDR3aa: CASSVGYSRGLETQYF
CDR3nt: TGTGCCAGCAGCGTGGGTTATTCCAGGGGGCTAGAGACCCAGTACTTC

abundance: .
v_gene: TRBV29-1
d_gene: TRBD1
j_gene: TRBJ1-1
CDR3aa: CSVAGGEIPTEAFF
CDR3nt: TGCAGCGTTGCAGGGGGCGAAATCCCCACTGAAGCTTTCTTT

abundance: .
v_gene: TRBV2
d_gene: .
j_gene: TRBJ1-2
CDR3aa: CASMENGNYGYTF
CDR3nt: TGTGCCAGTATGGAGAACGGGAACTATGGCTACACCTTC

abundance: .
v_gene: TRBV25-1
d_gene: .
j_gene: TRBJ1-2
CDR3aa: CASSPTDYGYTF
CDR3nt: TGTGCCAGCAGTCCGACAGACTATGGCTACACCTTC

abundance: .
v_gene: TRBV7-8
d_gene: .
j_gene: TRBJ2-5
CDR3aa: CASSLGGSRVETQYF
CDR3nt: TGTGCCAGCAGCTTAGGGGGCTCCCGGGTGGAGACCCAGTACTTC

abundance: .
v_gene: TRBV7-3
d_gene: TRBD1
j_gene: TRBJ2-1
CDR3aa: CASSLKQGSRNEQFF
CDR3nt: TGTGCCAGCAGCTTAAAACAGGGGAGCAGGAATGAGCAGTTCTTC

abundance: .
v_gene: TRBV7-2
d_gene: .
j_gene: TRBJ1-2
CDR3aa: CASSLEAGLIYGYTF
CDR3nt: TGTGCCAGCAGCTTAGAGGCAGGCCTGATCTATGGCTACACCTTC

abundance: .
v_gene: TRBV7-9
d_gene: TRBD2
j_gene: TRBJ2-2
CDR3aa: CAIRTSGGKNTGELFF
CDR3nt: TGTGCCATTCGGACTAGTGGGGGGAAGAACACCGGGGAGCTGTTTTTT

abundance: once
v_gene: TRBV11-1
d_gene: .
j_gene: TRBJ1-5
CDR3aa: CASSLDGAQPQHF
CDR3nt: TGTGCCAGCAGCTTAGATGGGGCTCAGCCCCAGCATTTT

abundance: .
v_gene: TRBV29-1
d_gene: .
j_gene: TRBJ1-2
CDR3aa: CSAGQLYGYTF
CDR3nt: TGCAGCGCAGGACAGCTATATGGCTACACCTTC

abundance: .
v_gene: TRBV9
d_gene: .
j_gene: TRBJ2-7
CDR3aa: CASSVDQGRSYEQYF
CDR3nt: TGTGCCAGCAGCGTAGACCAGGGGAGGTCCTACGAGCAGTACTTC

abundance: once
v_gene: TRBV7-9
d_gene: .
j_gene: TRBJ1-5
CDR3aa: CASSQSGTPTNQPQHF
CDR3nt: TGTGCCAGCAGCCAATCTGGGACCCCGACCAATCAGCCCCAGCATTTT